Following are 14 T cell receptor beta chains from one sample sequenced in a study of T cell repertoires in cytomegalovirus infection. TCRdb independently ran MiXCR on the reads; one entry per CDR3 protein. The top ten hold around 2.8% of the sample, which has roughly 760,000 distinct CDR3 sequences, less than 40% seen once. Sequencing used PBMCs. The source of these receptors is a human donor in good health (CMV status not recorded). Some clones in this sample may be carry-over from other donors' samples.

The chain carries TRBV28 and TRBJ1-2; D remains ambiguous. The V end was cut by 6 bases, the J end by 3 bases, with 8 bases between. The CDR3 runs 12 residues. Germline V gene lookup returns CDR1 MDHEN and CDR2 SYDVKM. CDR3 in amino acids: CASSQRDYGYTF. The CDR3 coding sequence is TGTGCCAGCAGCCAGAGGGACTATGGCTACACCTTC.

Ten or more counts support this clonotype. CDR3 in DNA: TGTGCCAGCAGCACAACTAGCGGGGGCGCAGATACGCAGTATTTT. Its translation: CASSTTSGGADTQYF. The rearrangement links TRBV7-8 to TRBJ2-3; 11 bases agree with TRBD2. Germline V gives CDR1 SGHVS, CDR2 FQNEAQ. Unmatched junction bases numbered 5, after V lost 5 bases and J lost 4 bases. The CDR3 spans 15 residues.

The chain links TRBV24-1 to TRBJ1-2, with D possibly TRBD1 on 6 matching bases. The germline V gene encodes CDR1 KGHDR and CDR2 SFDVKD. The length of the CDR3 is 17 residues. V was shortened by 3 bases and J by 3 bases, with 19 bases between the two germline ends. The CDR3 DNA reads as TGTGCCACCAGTGATCCTCAGACAGGACGGAGTGACTATGGCTACACCTTC. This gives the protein CATSDPQTGRSDYGYTF.

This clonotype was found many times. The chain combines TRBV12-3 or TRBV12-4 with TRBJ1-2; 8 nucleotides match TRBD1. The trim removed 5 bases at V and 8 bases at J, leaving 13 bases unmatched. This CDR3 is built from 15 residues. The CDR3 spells CASSPNLGQGGGYTF. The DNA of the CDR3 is TGTGCCAGCAGTCCAAACTTAGGACAGGGTGGAGGCTACACCTTC.

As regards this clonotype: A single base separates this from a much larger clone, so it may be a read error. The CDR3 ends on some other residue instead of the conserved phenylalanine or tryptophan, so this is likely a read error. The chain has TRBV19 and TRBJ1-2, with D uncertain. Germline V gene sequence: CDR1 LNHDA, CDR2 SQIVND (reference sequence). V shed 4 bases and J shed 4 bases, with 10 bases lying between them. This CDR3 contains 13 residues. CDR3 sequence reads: CASSRGRGYGYTL. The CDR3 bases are TGTGCCAGTAGTAGGGGTCGGGGCTATGGCTACACCTTA.

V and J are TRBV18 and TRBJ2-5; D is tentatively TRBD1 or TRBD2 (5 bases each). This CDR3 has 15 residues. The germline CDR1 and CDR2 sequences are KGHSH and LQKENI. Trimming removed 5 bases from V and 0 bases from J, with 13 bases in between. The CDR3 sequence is CASSGTGTYQETQYF. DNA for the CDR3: TGTGCCAGCTCAGGAACCGGGACCTACCAAGAGACCCAGTACTTC.

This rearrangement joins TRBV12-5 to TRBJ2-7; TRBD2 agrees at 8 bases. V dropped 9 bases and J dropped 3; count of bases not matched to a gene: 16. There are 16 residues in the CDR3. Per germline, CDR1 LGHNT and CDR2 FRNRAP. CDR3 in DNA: TGTGCTAGCCCTTCTGACTCCGGGACTAGACGCTACGAGCAGTACTTC. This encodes CASPSDSGTRRYEQYF.

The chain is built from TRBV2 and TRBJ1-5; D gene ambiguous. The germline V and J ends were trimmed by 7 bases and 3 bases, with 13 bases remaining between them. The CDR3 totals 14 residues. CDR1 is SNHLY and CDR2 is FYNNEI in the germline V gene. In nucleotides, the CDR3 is TGTGCCAGCATGGGCCGGTTCCCCAATCAGCCCCAGCATTTT. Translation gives CASMGRFPNQPQHF.

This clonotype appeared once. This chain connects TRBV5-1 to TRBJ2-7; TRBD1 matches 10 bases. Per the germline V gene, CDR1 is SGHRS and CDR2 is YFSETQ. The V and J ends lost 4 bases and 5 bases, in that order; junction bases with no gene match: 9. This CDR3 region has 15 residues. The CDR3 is CASSRGGTGDHEQYF. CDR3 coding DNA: TGCGCCAGCAGCCGAGGAGGGACAGGGGACCACGAGCAGTACTTC.

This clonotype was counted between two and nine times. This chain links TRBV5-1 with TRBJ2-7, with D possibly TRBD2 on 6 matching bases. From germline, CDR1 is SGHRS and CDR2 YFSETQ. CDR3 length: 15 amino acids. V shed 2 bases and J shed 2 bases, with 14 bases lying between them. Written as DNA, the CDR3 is TGCGCCAGCAGCTTCACGGGCGGGGCCGCCTACGAGCAGTACTTC. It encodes CASSFTGGAAYEQYF.

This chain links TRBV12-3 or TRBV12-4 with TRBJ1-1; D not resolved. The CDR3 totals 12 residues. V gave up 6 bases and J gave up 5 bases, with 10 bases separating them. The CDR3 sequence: CASRVRWTEAFF. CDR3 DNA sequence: TGTGCCAGCAGGGTAAGATGGACTGAAGCTTTCTTT.

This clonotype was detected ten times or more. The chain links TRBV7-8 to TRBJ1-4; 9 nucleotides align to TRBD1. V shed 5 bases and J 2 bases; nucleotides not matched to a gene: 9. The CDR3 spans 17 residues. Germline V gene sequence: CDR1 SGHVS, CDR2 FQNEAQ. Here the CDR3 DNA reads TGTGCCAGCAGCCCGACAGGGGGAGTGCGGACTAATGAAAAACTGTTTTTT. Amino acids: CASSPTGGVRTNEKLFF.

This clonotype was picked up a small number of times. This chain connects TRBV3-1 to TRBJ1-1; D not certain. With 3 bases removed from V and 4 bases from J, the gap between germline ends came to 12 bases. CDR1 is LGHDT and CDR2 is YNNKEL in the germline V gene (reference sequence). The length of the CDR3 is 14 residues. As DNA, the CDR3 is TGTGCCAGCAGCCACATCAGCTTGAGCACTGAAGCTTTCTTT. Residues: CASSHISLSTEAFF.

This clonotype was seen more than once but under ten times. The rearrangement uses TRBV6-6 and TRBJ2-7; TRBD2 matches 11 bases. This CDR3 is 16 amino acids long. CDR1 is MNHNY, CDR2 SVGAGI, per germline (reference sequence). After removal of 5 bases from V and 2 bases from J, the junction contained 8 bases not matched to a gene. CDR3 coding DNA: TGTGCCAGCAGTCTCTTTACTAGCGGGAGCGCCTACGAGCAGTACTTC. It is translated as CASSLFTSGSAYEQYF.